A selection of T cell receptor beta chains follows, all from one sample in a study of shared clonotypes between healthy human individuals. The table came from immunoSEQ multiplex PCR; TCRdb's copy has only in-frame clones and leaves some out. The data hold around 500,000 clones, with around 80% observed a single time. Input material: PBMCs. These TCRs come from a woman aged 40 to 50 in good health. Some clones in this sample may be carry-over from other donors' samples. Each CDR3 is given with its conserved first and last residue. A D gene is named only where the DNA matches it firmly. Clone size appears in some rows only: once, few, many, or a class for an expanded clone.

CDR3 protein,CDR3 DNA,clone size,D gene,J gene,V gene
CSANDGNTIYF,TGCAGTGCTAACGATGGAAACACCATATATTTT,few,.,TRBJ1-3,TRBV20-1
CASSESGRAGTGELFF,TGTGCCAGCAGTGAAAGCGGGAGGGCCGGCACCGGGGAGCTGTTTTTT,.,TRBD2,TRBJ2-2,TRBV2
CASNDRLSYNEQFF,TGTGCCAGCAACGACCGCCTCTCCTACAATGAGCAGTTCTTC,.,.,TRBJ2-1,TRBV2
CASSPLMGRVGANVLTF,TGTGCCAGCTCACCACTTATGGGCAGGGTTGGGGCCAACGTCCTGACTTTC,.,.,TRBJ2-6,TRBV18
CASTVSGLTYEQYF,TGTGCCAGCACCGTAAGCGGGCTGACCTACGAGCAGTACTTC,.,.,TRBJ2-7,TRBV28
CAIPNRDTHNEQFF,TGCGCCATTCCCAACCGGGACACACACAATGAGCAGTTCTTC,.,.,TRBJ2-1,TRBV5-1
CASSPGQGPSQYGYTF,TGCGCCAGCAGCCCGGGACAGGGGCCCTCACAGTATGGCTACACCTTC,.,TRBD1,TRBJ1-2,TRBV5-1
CASSSNRGGEQYF,TGTGCCAGCAGCTCAAACAGGGGTGGCGAGCAGTACTTC,.,TRBD1,TRBJ2-7,TRBV7-3
CASSQRDRGTGNTIYF,TGTGCCAGCAGCCAGCGGGACAGGGGCACTGGAAACACCATATATTTT,.,TRBD1,TRBJ1-3,TRBV7-6
CASSFELATYNEQFF,TGTGCCAGCAGCTTCGAACTAGCGACCTACAATGAGCAGTTCTTC,.,TRBD2,TRBJ2-1,TRBV9
CASSLVHTYEQYF,TGTGCCAGCAGCTTAGTTCACACCTACGAGCAGTACTTC,.,.,TRBJ2-7,TRBV5-4
CASSPLLTSGSTPTGELFF,TGTGCCAGCAGCCCCTTATTGACTAGCGGGAGTACCCCCACCGGGGAGCTGTTTTTT,.,TRBD2,TRBJ2-2,TRBV4-2
CASSIRVGWYGYTF,TGTGCCAGCAGTATCCGGGTCGGTTGGTATGGCTACACCTTC,many,.,TRBJ1-2,TRBV6-5
CASSSPSGRAGDTQYF,TGTGCCAGCAGTTCGCCTAGCGGGAGGGCTGGAGATACGCAGTATTTT,.,TRBD2,TRBJ2-3,TRBV28
CASFQGYTEAFF,TGTGCCAGTTTCCAGGGTTACACTGAAGCTTTCTTT,.,.,TRBJ1-1,TRBV28
CASSIGGGGGEDEQYF,TGTGCCAGCAGCATAGGTGGGGGCGGTGGTGAAGACGAGCAGTACTTC,.,.,TRBJ2-7,TRBV7-9
CASSLLAGGEQYF,TGTGCCAGCAGCTTACTGGCTGGCGGCGAGCAGTACTTC,.,.,TRBJ2-7,TRBV11-1
CASSLAPYLGETQYF,TGCGCCAGCAGCTTGGCGCCCTACCTAGGAGAGACCCAGTACTTC,.,.,TRBJ2-5,TRBV5-1
CASSPAGAPGHEQFF,TGTGCCAGCTCACCTGCGGGGGCCCCGGGACATGAGCAGTTCTTC,.,.,TRBJ2-1,TRBV18
CASSRTQTGNTIYF,TGTGCCAGCAGCCGGACCCAAACGGGAAACACCATATATTTT,many,.,TRBJ1-3,TRBV5-6
CASSNRDTTDTQYF,TGTGCCAGCTCAAACCGGGACACCACAGATACGCAGTATTTT,.,.,TRBJ2-3,TRBV18
CASSLTGQGGYEQYF,TGTGCCAGCAGCCTAACGGGACAGGGGGGATACGAGCAGTACTTC,.,TRBD1,TRBJ2-7,TRBV7-8
CSASRDGELFF,TGCAGTGCTTCCCGGGACGGGGAGCTGTTTTTT,many,.,TRBJ2-2,TRBV20-1
CASSGGAGVQYF,TGTGCCAGCAGCGGGGGGGCCGGGGTCCAGTACTTC,.,TRBD2,TRBJ2-5,TRBV28
CASITDRVEEKLFF,TGTGCCAGCATCACGGACAGGGTAGAGGAAAAACTGTTTTTT,few,TRBD1,TRBJ1-4,TRBV2
CASHGAGEYGYTF,TGTGCCAGCCACGGGGCAGGGGAGTATGGCTACACCTTC,once,.,TRBJ1-2,TRBV28
CASSLDTTGGETQYF,TGTGCCAGCAGCTTAGACACGACAGGGGGAGAGACCCAGTACTTC,.,TRBD1,TRBJ2-5,TRBV5-4
CASTPSGYGYTF,TGTGCCAGCACCCCTTCTGGCTATGGCTACACCTTC,.,.,TRBJ1-2,TRBV11-2
CASSLSRLAGSGTQYF,TGTGCCAGCAGTTTATCACGGCTAGCGGGGAGTGGGACCCAGTACTTC,.,TRBD2,TRBJ2-5,TRBV27
CASSDKSYNEQFF,TGTGCCAGTTCGGACAAGTCCTACAATGAGCAGTTCTTC,.,.,TRBJ2-1,TRBV19
CASSPAGTGIHEQYF,TGTGCCAGCAGCCCCGCCGGGACAGGGATCCACGAGCAGTACTTC,.,TRBD1,TRBJ2-7,TRBV7-2
CASRGQPEAGELFF,TGTGCCAGCAGAGGGCAGCCGGAGGCCGGGGAGCTGTTTTTT,few,.,TRBJ2-2,TRBV6-5
CASTEEAARTRGYTF,TGTGCCAGCACCGAGGAGGCGGCTAGGACTCGGGGCTACACCTTC,once,.,TRBJ1-2,TRBV28
CACSPQGGTQYF,TGTGCCTGCAGCCCCCAGGGGGGTACGCAGTATTTT,.,.,TRBJ2-3,TRBV9
CASSSTLAGELETQYF,TGTGCCAGCAGTTCCACACTAGCGGGAGAGCTGGAGACCCAGTACTTC,.,TRBD2,TRBJ2-5,TRBV28
CASSTTGTNGYTF,TGTGCCAGCAGTACAACCGGGACAAATGGCTACACCTTC,.,.,TRBJ1-2,TRBV27
CASSLGGSNTDTQYF,TGTGCCAGCAGCTTGGGCGGGAGTAATACAGATACGCAGTATTTT,.,TRBD2,TRBJ2-3,TRBV5-4
CASSFGIATGLGQPQHF,TGTGCCAGCAGTTTTGGAATAGCCACAGGGCTCGGGCAGCCCCAGCATTTT,.,.,TRBJ1-5,TRBV28
CASTAWREGNEQFF,TGTGCCAGCACGGCATGGCGGGAGGGTAATGAGCAGTTCTTC,.,TRBD2,TRBJ2-1,TRBV14
CASSSTGAGSGANVLTF,TGTGCCAGCAGCTCCACAGGGGCGGGCTCTGGGGCCAACGTCCTGACTTTC,.,TRBD1,TRBJ2-6,TRBV7-3
CATSKRQIHEQFF,TGTGCCACCAGCAAAAGACAGATCCATGAGCAGTTCTTC,.,.,TRBJ2-1,TRBV15
CASSLGVPSEQYF,TGTGCCAGCAGCTTAGGGGTCCCGTCCGAGCAGTACTTC,.,.,TRBJ2-7,TRBV7-2
CASSAGLAVGELFF,TGTGCCAGCAGCGCAGGACTAGCAGTCGGGGAGCTGTTTTTT,few,TRBD2,TRBJ2-2,TRBV7-9
CAWSVPGKDGYTF,TGTGCCTGGAGTGTACCGGGGAAGGATGGCTACACCTTC,.,.,TRBJ1-2,TRBV30
CASSMTAGATAGNTIYF,TGTGCCAGTAGTATGACCGCAGGGGCTACAGCTGGAAACACCATATATTTT,.,.,TRBJ1-3,TRBV19